The sequence of this T cell receptor beta chain was determined in a study of vaccination effects on CD4 cells after COVID-19. Study-level background: Each person got two doses of an mRNA SARS-CoV-2 vaccine, BNT162b2 or mRNA-1273. Study-wide results and caveats: Clones of infection and vaccine origin contracted markedly late after vaccination. Convalescent patients were scarce in the study, and it lacked early post-infection timepoints.

V lost 4 bases, J lost 4 bases, and 12 bases lay in between. Germline V gene data show CDR1 as SGDLS and CDR2 as YYNGEE. The CDR3 spans 13 residues. Data came from immunoSEQ multiplex PCR; TCRdb stores just in-frame clones and leaves some out. The sample has tens of thousands of clones, 73% seen once. Within the ViraFEST assay, antigen-specific CD4+ T cells underwent expansion with viral peptide pools prior to sequencing. Upon completion of about ten days in culture, CD4+ T cells were isolated. Nucleocapsid antibody tests were negative, and the vaccine recipients had no prior SARS-CoV-2 infection. In the cultures, half the medium was exchanged for IL-2 medium on days 3 and 7. Comment on this clone: Its antigen remains unknown.

The V gene is TRBV9, the J gene TRBJ2-7, with D possibly TRBD2 on 5 matching bases. The specimen was CD4+ T cells from PBMCs cultured with HCoV-OC43 spike peptides, collected before COVID-19 vaccination. The subset was: HCoV-OC43 spike overlapping peptide pool stimulation. The TCR comes from a human donor who received a COVID-19 vaccine. The CDR3 sequence is CASSRRTGYEQYF. The CDR3 DNA is TGTGCCAGCAGCCGTAGGACTGGTTACGAGCAGTACTTC.